These 15 T cell receptor beta chains were all obtained from the same sample, sequenced in a study of PD-L1 blockade in urothelial cancer. Assay: immunoSEQ multiplex PCR; the TCRdb copy retains only in-frame clones and omits some. The table has over 45,000 clones, about 82% seen once. The time point is: pretreatment peripheral blood. The source material was PBMCs, sampled around atezolizumab (anti-PD-L1) treatment. The receptors come from a man aged 55-75 years with urothelial cancer.

The genes are TRBV4-2 and TRBJ2-3, with 7 bases identical to TRBD1. The CDR3 covers 17 residues. In germline, CDR1 is LGHNA, CDR2 YNFKEQ. With 0 bases clipped from V and 4 bases from J, the junction kept 10 bases outside the gene matches. CDR3 bases: TGTGCCAGCAGCCAAGATTGGCAAGGACAGGAGTCAGATACGCAGTATTTT. Encoded protein: CASSQDWQGQESDTQYF.

V usage is TRBV5-6 and J usage is TRBJ1-5, with 8 nucleotides matching TRBD1. Per the germline V gene, CDR1 is SGHDT and CDR2 is YYEEEE. There are 14 residues in the CDR3. With 0 bases clipped from V and 9 bases from J, the junction kept 5 bases outside the gene matches. Here the CDR3 DNA reads TGTGCCAGCAGCTTGGGACAGGGGAAGAGGCCCCAGCATTTT. Its translation is CASSLGQGKRPQHF.

The rearrangement joins TRBV7-9 to TRBJ1-1, with 7 bases lining up with TRBD1. Per germline, CDR1 SEHNR and CDR2 FQNEAQ (reference sequence). The trim removed 5 bases at V and 11 bases at J, leaving 8 bases unmatched. This CDR3 spans 12 amino acids. CDR3 bases: TGTGCCAGCAGCCTCTTTTCGACAGGGGCTTTCTTT. Its translation is CASSLFSTGAFF.

V gene TRBV7-2 combines with J gene TRBJ2-5; 9 nucleotides agree with TRBD2. The germline V gene encodes CDR1 SGHTA and CDR2 FQGNSA. This CDR3 has 17 residues. J lost 5 bases, V lost 3 bases, and 13 bases had no gene match. CDR3 protein: CASSLSGGGGAGETQYF. The CDR3, as DNA: TGTGCCAGCAGCTTGAGCGGTGGCGGGGGGGCCGGGGAGACCCAGTACTTC.

The chain employs TRBV10-3 and TRBJ2-1; 14 bases match TRBD2. The V gene end was trimmed by 4 bases and the J gene end by 7 bases; junction bases not matched to a gene: 3. The CDR3 is 15 amino acids. Looked up from germline, CDR1 is ENHRY and CDR2 is SYGVKD. For the CDR3, the DNA is TGTGCCATCAGTGCTGGGACTAGCGGGAGAAATGAGCAGTTCTTC. Amino acid sequence: CAISAGTSGRNEQFF.

This chain joins TRBV6-1 and TRBJ2-3; D gene unclear. This CDR3 has 12 amino acids. The germline V and J ends were trimmed by 6 bases and 5 bases, with 9 bases remaining between them. Germline CDR1 reads MNHNS; CDR2 reads SASEGT. The CDR3 DNA reads TGTGCCAGCAGCTTAACGGGAGATACGCAGTATTTT. This translates into CASSLTGDTQYF.

The chain recombines TRBV5-1 with TRBJ2-7, with D perhaps TRBD1 (6 bases). The CDR3 runs to 14 residues. V shed 3 bases and J shed 2 bases, with 12 bases lying between them. Germline-derived CDR1 and CDR2 are SGHRS and YFSETQ. CDR3 residues: CASSSGQPPYEQYF. The CDR3, as DNA: TGCGCCAGCAGCTCCGGACAGCCGCCCTACGAGCAGTACTTC.

The chain joins TRBV5-4 to TRBJ2-7; the match to TRBD1 covers 8 bases. Trimming cost V 3 bases and J 0 bases; bases outside gene matches: 5. The CDR3 totals 15 residues. In germline, CDR1 is SGHNT, CDR2 YYREEE (reference sequence). CDR3 nucleotide sequence: TGTGCCAGCAGCTCATGGGACAGGAGCTCCTACGAGCAGTACTTC. Translating gives CASSSWDRSSYEQYF.

The chain carries TRBV30 and TRBJ1-1, with D uncertain. V shed 0 bases and J shed 11 bases, with 10 bases lying between them. CDR1 and CDR2 from the germline V gene are GTSNPN and SVGIG (reference sequence). This CDR3 region has 11 residues. The CDR3 protein is CAWSVGGPAFF. The CDR3 DNA reads as TGTGCCTGGAGTGTTGGAGGGCCGGCTTTCTTT.

This chain uses TRBV5-1 with TRBJ2-3, with 8 nucleotides matching TRBD1. Germline CDR1 reads SGHRS; CDR2 reads YFSETQ. Trimming cost V 1 base and J 5 bases; bases outside gene matches: 9. The length of the CDR3 is 16 residues. CDR3 coding DNA: TGCGCCAGCAGCTTGCAAGGACAGGGACAATTAGATACGCAGTATTTT. It is translated as CASSLQGQGQLDTQYF.

V is TRBV7-9 and J is TRBJ2-3, with TRBD1 matching 7 bases. Germline trimming cut 11 bases from V and 6 bases from J; bases unmatched to any gene: 11. The CDR3 consists of 13 residues. From germline, CDR1 is SEHNR and CDR2 FQNEAQ (reference sequence). The CDR3 bases are TGTGCCCTCAGGGGGACAGAGTTGGATACGCAGTATTTT. Its protein product is CALRGTELDTQYF.

A few counts support this clone. This chain joins TRBV6-6 and TRBJ1-1, with TRBD1 as a possible D gene (6 bases). Trimming cost V 8 bases and J 4 bases, with 11 bases left between them. This CDR3 has 12 amino acids. Germline assignment: CDR1 MNHNY and CDR2 SVGAGI (reference sequence). CDR3 nucleotide sequence: TGTGCCAGCCGTCAGGGGAGCACTGAAGCTTTCTTT. This codes for CASRQGSTEAFF.

V usage is TRBV7-2 and J usage is TRBJ2-7, with TRBD1 as a possible D gene (6 bases). This CDR3 comprises 15 residues. V was trimmed by 4 bases and J by 2 bases, leaving 15 bases between them. Germline lookup yields CDR1 SGHTA and CDR2 FQGNSA. CDR3 DNA: TGTGCCAGCAGCTCAGGGAGCAAGGGGGCCTACGAGCAGTACTTC. The encoded protein is CASSSGSKGAYEQYF.

The V call is TRBV10-3, the J call TRBJ2-1; the match to TRBD1 covers 9 bases. The junction had 6 bases not matched to a gene; V was cut back by 6 bases and J by 3 bases. Germline CDR1 reads ENHRY; CDR2 reads SYGVKD. The CDR3 extends over 15 amino acids. CDR3 sequence reads: CAIRGQGRYYNEQFF. DNA for the CDR3: TGTGCCATCAGGGGACAGGGTCGATACTACAATGAGCAGTTCTTC.

The chain employs TRBV6-1 and TRBJ2-1; TRBD2 matches at 7 bases. Germline-derived CDR1 and CDR2 are MNHNS and SASEGT. V shed 4 bases, J shed 6 bases, and the junction held 12 bases outside the gene matches. The CDR3 is 16 residues long. DNA for the CDR3: TGTGCCAGCAGTGTCTTGGGCGGGAGTTCGGCCAATGAGCAGTTCTTC. Translating it yields CASSVLGGSSANEQFF.